This entry is about one T cell receptor (beta chain). The antigen remains unidentified. The sample is drawn from a study of response to subunit inactivated influenza vaccine. Findings and caveats of the study: Seasonal influenza vaccination, on each occasion, was suggested by the authors to recruit few new T cells.

TCRdb recomputed calls from the RT-PCR reads with MiXCR, one row per CDR3 protein. The sample lists around 750,000 distinct CDR3 sequences; about 20% were seen once. This TCR was recovered from a man in his forties or fifties who received an inactivated influenza vaccine. The sample consisted of PBMCs from blood, taken around 5 days after vaccination.

CDR3 nucleotides: TGTGCCAGCAGTTACTCATATCAGCCCCAGCATTTT. This gives the protein CASSYSYQPQHF. The V and J genes are TRBV6-2 or TRBV6-3 and TRBJ1-5, with D unclear. The CDR3 contains 12 residues. The germline V gene encodes CDR1 MNHEY and CDR2 SVGEGT. V gave up 0 bases and J gave up 5 bases, with 2 bases separating them.